Shown below are 21 T cell receptor beta chains from a single sample sequenced in a study of regulatory T cells in long-lasting Graves disease (dated by TCRdb to the early 2020s). Receptor amplification or capture employed multiplex PCR. For sequencing, an Illumina HiSeq 4000 was employed. To build TCR beta libraries, CDR3 regions were amplified by Arm-PCR using iRepertoire HTBI primers. TCRdb reworked the public reads: Q25 trimming with fastp, MiXCR clone assembly, productive beta chains retained. CDR3 protein duplicates are merged, each entry listing the most common genes and DNA. The sample table lists around 510,000 distinct CDR3 sequences, less than 25% of them with a count of one. 6.5% to 8% of the sample goes to the ten largest clones. Taken with the paper, the label for time point translates to: persistent/refractory GD, antithyroid drugs over 5 years with positive TRAb. RNA was extracted from PBMCs in TRIzol for both TCR sequencing and RNA sequencing.

Source: peripheral blood mononuclear cells (PBMCs), taken when the disease was refractory, from a patient treated with antithyroid drugs. These receptors were obtained from a female donor with Graves disease.

With respect to this clonotype: A read error may be the cause here, since a much bigger clone is one base away. The chain couples TRBV6-2 or TRBV6-3 to TRBJ1-1; 9 nucleotides match TRBD1. CDR3 size: 15 residues. Germline values: CDR1 MNHEY, CDR2 SVGEGT. After removal of 2 bases from V and 4 bases from J, the junction contained 5 bases not matched to a gene. As DNA, the CDR3 is TGTGCCAGCAGTTACGGATGGACAGGGGTCACTGAAGCTTTCTTT. Its translation is CASSYGWTGVTEAFF.

This clonotype was picked up a small number of times. This chain joins TRBV14 and TRBJ1-2; D not certain. CDR3 length: 13 residues. Germline lookup yields CDR1 SGHDN and CDR2 FVKESK. V was pared by 2 bases and J by 0 bases, with 4 bases between. CDR3 DNA sequence: TGTGCCAGCAGCCAAATGGCTAACTATGGCTACACCTTC. This gives the protein CASSQMANYGYTF.

This clonotype showed up just a few times. A much larger clone differs from this one at a single base, so this may be a read error. The chain joins TRBV25-1 to TRBJ2-5, with D unclear. The CDR3 covers 11 residues. Trimming pared 4 bases from V and 4 bases from J, leaving 4 bases between. CDR1 is MGHDK, CDR2 SYGVNS, per germline. CDR3 region: CASSVSETQYF. The CDR3 nucleotides read TGTGCCAGCAGTGTATCAGAGACCCAGTACTTC.

This clonotype was observed a few times. The genes are TRBV5-1 and TRBJ2-6; tentatively, D is TRBD1 or TRBD2 (5 bases each). The V end was cut by 4 bases, the J end by 4 bases, with 9 bases between. The CDR3 has 14 residues. Germline V gene sequence: CDR1 SGHRS, CDR2 YFSETQ. CDR3 sequence reads: CASSPGPGANVLTF. CDR3 nucleotides: TGCGCCAGCAGCCCGGGACCCGGGGCCAACGTCCTGACTTTC.

This clonotype was counted at least ten times. J is TRBJ2-7 and V is TRBV28, with 10 nucleotides matching TRBD1. This CDR3 contains 14 residues. With V trimmed by 8 bases and J by 4 bases, 8 bases remained unmatched. Germline V gives CDR1 MDHEN, CDR2 SYDVKM. The CDR3 reads CASRRQGATYEQYF. For the CDR3, the DNA is TGTGCCAGCCGAAGACAGGGGGCTACTTACGAGCAGTACTTC.

This clonotype occurred many times. DNA of the CDR3: TGCAGCGTTCAAGGCACGGGCTACGAGCAGTACTTC. Translation gives CSVQGTGYEQYF. The chain is built from TRBV29-1 and TRBJ2-7; no clear D gene. This CDR3 is built from 12 residues. CDR1 is SQVTM, CDR2 ANQGSEA, per germline. The V end was cut by 5 bases, the J end by 3 bases, with 11 bases between.

On this clonotype: The junction and the germline gene differ at one end; a read error may be behind it. The V gene is TRBV7-9, the J gene TRBJ1-1; D ambiguous. In germline, CDR1 is SEHNR, CDR2 FQNEAQ (reference sequence). CDR3 length equals 13 residues. In DNA form, the CDR3 reads TGTGCCAGCAGCTTGGTTGTCAACAGTGAAGCTTTCTTT. Residues: CASSLVVNSEAFF.

V is TRBV19 and J is TRBJ1-1; 9 nucleotides line up with TRBD1. V lost 4 bases and J lost 0; bases outside the gene matches: 6. CDR1 is LNHDA, CDR2 SQIVND, per germline (reference sequence). The CDR3 contains 16 residues. The CDR3 sequence is CASSRTDRGMNTEAFF. The CDR3, as DNA: TGTGCCAGTAGTAGAACAGACAGGGGGATGAACACTGAAGCTTTCTTT.

The gene calls are TRBV10-3 and TRBJ2-7; D is tentatively TRBD1 or TRBD2 (7 bases each). Trimming stripped 11 bases from V and 1 base from J, with 21 bases between. CDR1 ENHRY and CDR2 SYGVKD come from the germline V gene. The CDR3 is made up of 15 amino acids. The CDR3 region is CASRGAGGQSYEQYF. In nucleotides, the CDR3 is TGTGCCTCACGGGGGGCAGGGGGACAGTCCTACGAGCAGTACTTC.

In its sample, this clonotype was seen a few times. The chain combines TRBV27 with TRBJ2-1, with TRBD2 matching over 8 bases. Germline V lookup: CDR1 MNHEY, CDR2 SMNVEV (reference sequence). The CDR3 loop spans 14 amino acids. With 7 bases clipped from V and 1 base from J, the junction kept 3 bases outside the gene matches. The CDR3, as DNA: TGTGCCAGCACTAGCGGGCCTTCCTACAATGAGCAGTTCTTC. This gives the protein CASTSGPSYNEQFF.

In its sample, this clonotype was seen many times. V and J are TRBV12-3 or TRBV12-4 and TRBJ1-2, with 8 positions matching TRBD1. The V and J ends lost 4 bases and 5 bases, in that order; junction bases with no gene match: 6. This CDR3 region has 14 residues. CDR3 in DNA: TGTGCCAGCAGTTCACGGACAGGGACATATGGCTACACCTTC. Translation: CASSSRTGTYGYTF.

This clonotype has just a few counts. The chain couples TRBV19 to TRBJ2-2; D is unclear. This CDR3 spans 13 amino acids. V shed 3 bases and J shed 3 bases, with 5 bases lying between them. Germline values: CDR1 LNHDA, CDR2 SQIVND (reference sequence). The CDR3 region has the DNA TGTGCCAGTAGTATTTCGGACACCGGGGAGCTGTTTTTT. The encoded protein is CASSISDTGELFF.

To note about this clonotype: A much larger clone lies one base from this, so it may be a read error. This is likely a read error, given that the CDR3 carries no conserved phenylalanine or tryptophan at its end. CDR3 in amino acids: CASSTGSMNTEAFL. CDR3 coding DNA: TGTGCCAGCAGTACAGGATCCATGAACACTGAAGCTTTCCTT. V usage is TRBV12-3 or TRBV12-4 and J usage is TRBJ1-1; D perhaps matches TRBD1 (5 bases). V was cut by 5 bases and J by 0 bases, with 10 bases left in between. The CDR3 is made up of 14 amino acids.

This clonotype was recorded a few times. The DNA for the CDR3 is TGTGCCAGCAGAGGTCTCGGAACAGCTGGAAACACCATATATTTT. Its translation is CASRGLGTAGNTIYF. The chain couples TRBV27 to TRBJ1-3; D unresolved. The germline CDR1 and CDR2 sequences are MNHEY and SMNVEV (reference sequence). The CDR3 totals 15 residues. V gave up 6 bases and J gave up 2 bases, with 14 bases separating them.

The rearrangement uses TRBV6-5 and TRBJ2-7, with D possibly matching TRBD1 (5 bases). V lost 8 bases to trimming and J lost 6 bases, with 14 bases between them. The CDR3 has 12 residues. Looked up from germline, CDR1 is MNHEY and CDR2 is SVGAGI. Here the CDR3 DNA reads TGTGCCAGCTCTTACAGGAGTAGCGAGCAGTACTTC. The encoded protein is CASSYRSSEQYF.

The V and J genes are TRBV10-2 and TRBJ1-1, with D unclear. The V end lost 4 bases, the J end lost 4 bases, and 10 bases lay between the germline ends. This CDR3 has 13 amino acids. Germline V CDR1 and CDR2: WSHSY, SAAADI. CDR3: CASSGRVSTEAFF. In DNA, the CDR3 is TGCGCCAGCAGTGGGAGGGTTAGCACTGAAGCTTTCTTT.

This clonotype was observed at least ten times. The rearrangement uses TRBV12-3 or TRBV12-4 and TRBJ2-4; no reliable D call. The CDR3 is made up of 12 amino acids. V was trimmed by 3 bases and J by 1 base, leaving 1 base between them. This CDR3 is CASSFAKNIQYF. The CDR3 coding sequence is TGTGCCAGCAGTTTTGCCAAAAACATTCAGTACTTC.

V and J are TRBV5-1 and TRBJ2-7, with 7 bases matching TRBD1. V shed 2 bases, J shed 5 bases, and the junction held 10 bases outside the gene matches. The CDR3 is 15 residues long. Germline V gene sequence: CDR1 SGHRS, CDR2 YFSETQ. The DNA of the CDR3 is TGCGCCAGCAGCTTCCGACAGGGTTTGAGGAACGAGCAGTACTTC. Translating it yields CASSFRQGLRNEQYF.

This clonotype was seen more than once but under ten times. The rearrangement joins TRBV7-2 to TRBJ2-2, with D unresolved. This CDR3 comprises 15 residues. The V end lost 3 bases, the J end lost 4 bases, and 12 bases lay between the germline ends. Germline V gives CDR1 SGHTA, CDR2 FQGNSA. The CDR3 loop is CASSFGAPGTGELFF. The CDR3 DNA sequence: TGTGCCAGCAGCTTTGGCGCCCCGGGCACCGGGGAGCTGTTTTTT.

V is TRBV29-1 and J is TRBJ2-2; TRBD1 is a possible D gene (8 bases). V was shortened by 7 bases and J by 4 bases, with 22 bases between the two germline ends. Germline V CDR1 and CDR2: SQVTM, ANQGSEA. The CDR3 covers 16 residues. The chain's CDR3 is CSAGGLDRASTGELFF. The DNA of the CDR3 is TGCAGCGCCGGGGGGTTGGACAGGGCGAGCACCGGGGAGCTGTTTTTT.

Many counts were recorded for this clonotype. The chain couples TRBV7-2 to TRBJ2-5; 8 nucleotides match TRBD2. V was pared by 3 bases and J by 1 base, with 22 bases of the junction left unmatched. The germline CDR1 and CDR2 sequences are SGHTA and FQGNSA. The CDR3 is 21 residues long. The CDR3 sequence is CASSFTSYPGGRLTPQETQYF. The CDR3 nucleotides are TGTGCCAGCAGCTTCACCTCGTATCCGGGCGGGAGGCTGACACCCCAAGAGACCCAGTACTTC.